These T cell receptor beta chains were read from a single sample in a study of shared clonotypes between healthy human individuals. Assay: immunoSEQ multiplex PCR; the TCRdb copy retains only in-frame clones and omits some. This sample has roughly 2.6 million clones, with over 85% found just once. Input material: naive CD4+ T cells sorted from blood. These receptors all stem from a man between 18 and 29 years old in good health. Both conserved end residues are part of each CDR3. Rows may omit the clone size; those that give it use once, few, many or a size class.

clone size,J gene,V gene,CDR3 length,CDR3 protein
NA,TRBJ1-5,TRBV4-2,13,CASSLEGDARQHF
once,TRBJ1-6,TRBV5-1,15,CASSRDGWANSPLHF
once,TRBJ2-3,TRBV2,16,CASSEGRGVSTDTQYF
NA,TRBJ2-7,TRBV4-2,16,CASSQDVSSGIYEQYF
NA,TRBJ1-2,TRBV4-1,16,CASSPGEGPRDYGYTF
NA,TRBJ1-2,TRBV10-3,13,CAISEGGASGYTF
NA,TRBJ2-7,TRBV28,15,CASSSGTGLSYEQYF
NA,TRBJ1-1,TRBV7-8,16,CASSHRRGSMNTEAFF
NA,TRBJ2-1,TRBV5-1,16,CASSRRVAGVENEQFF
NA,TRBJ2-1,TRBV7-9,14,CASSLVGVTNEQFF
NA,TRBJ1-5,TRBV4-1,15,CASSQVRGDNQPQHF
few,TRBJ1-2,TRBV30,13,CAWENGFNYGYTF
NA,TRBJ2-7,TRBV18,14,CASSRTGGRDEQYF
NA,TRBJ2-3,TRBV9,14,CASSVRLAPDTQYF
few,TRBJ1-1,TRBV15,11,CAIGGSTEAFF
NA,TRBJ1-1,TRBV6-5,14,CASSPAGRGTEAFF
NA,TRBJ1-4,TRBV14,14,CASSQLGFNEKLFF
NA,TRBJ1-3,TRBV21-1,15,CASSKDEGAINTIYF
NA,TRBJ1-2,TRBV19,16,CASSIGQGASEYGYTF
NA,TRBJ1-2,TRBV27,13,CASSFQGGGGYTF
NA,TRBJ1-2,TRBV7-9,15,CASSLEGTAIYGYTF
NA,TRBJ2-1,TRBV30,13,CGWQGDAYNEQFF
NA,TRBJ2-1,TRBV7-2,15,CASSATSGILNEQFF
NA,TRBJ2-7,TRBV5-1,16,CASSLAGLADSYEQYF
NA,TRBJ1-2,TRBV5-5,12,CASSEGFYGYTF
NA,TRBJ2-7,TRBV9,15,CASSVGLAEPYEQYF
NA,TRBJ1-2,TRBV10-3,12,CAISESSYGYTF
NA,TRBJ2-7,TRBV15,18,CATSRGRGSGSLQYEQYF
NA,TRBJ2-7,TRBV5-4,15,CASSSGGAPTYEQYF
NA,TRBJ2-3,TRBV10-3,20,CAISPRTSGTTPQSTDTQYF
NA,TRBJ2-7,TRBV5-4,14,CASSDGTRGNEQYF
NA,TRBJ2-1,TRBV4-1,16,CASSQAPAGSYNEQFF
NA,TRBJ1-2,TRBV28,12,CASQLRLYGYTF
NA,TRBJ2-3,TRBV7-2,14,CASSFRQGADTQYF
NA,TRBJ2-2,TRBV5-3,14,CARSLPTYTGELFF
NA,TRBJ2-2,TRBV11-2,15,CASSHGAPNTGELFF
NA,TRBJ2-7,TRBV30,11,CAWGRTYEQYF
once,TRBJ1-2,TRBV6-5,15,CASSRGDGLGYGYTF
NA,TRBJ2-7,TRBV29-1,14,CSVEDLQGSAEQYF
NA,TRBJ2-7,TRBV18,14,CASSPSQLSYEQYF